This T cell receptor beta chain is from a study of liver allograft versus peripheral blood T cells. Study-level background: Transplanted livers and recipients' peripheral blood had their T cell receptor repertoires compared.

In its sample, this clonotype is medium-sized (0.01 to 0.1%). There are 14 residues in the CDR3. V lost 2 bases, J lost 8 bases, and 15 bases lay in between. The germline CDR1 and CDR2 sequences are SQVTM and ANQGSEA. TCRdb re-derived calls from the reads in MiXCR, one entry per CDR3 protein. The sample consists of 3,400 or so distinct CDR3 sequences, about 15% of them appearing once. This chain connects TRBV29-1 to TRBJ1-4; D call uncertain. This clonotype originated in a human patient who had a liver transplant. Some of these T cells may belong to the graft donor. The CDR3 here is CSVENPGLGEKLFF. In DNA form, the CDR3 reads TGCAGCGTTGAAAATCCTGGCCTGGGGGAAAAACTGTTTTTT.